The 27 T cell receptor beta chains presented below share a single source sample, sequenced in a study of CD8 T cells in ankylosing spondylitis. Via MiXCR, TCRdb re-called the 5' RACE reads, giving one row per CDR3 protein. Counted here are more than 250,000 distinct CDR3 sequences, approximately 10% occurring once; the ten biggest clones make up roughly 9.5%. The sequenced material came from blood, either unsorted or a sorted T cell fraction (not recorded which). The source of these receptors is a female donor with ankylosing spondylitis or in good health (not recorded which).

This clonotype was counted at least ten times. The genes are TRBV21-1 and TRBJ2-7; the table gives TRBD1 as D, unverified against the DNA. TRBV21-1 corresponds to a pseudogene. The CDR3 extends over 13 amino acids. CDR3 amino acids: CASRAGSRSEQYF. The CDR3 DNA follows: TGTGCCAGCAGGGCAGGGAGTCGAAGCGAGCAGTACTTC.

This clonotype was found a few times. The CDR3 nucleotides read TGTGCCAGCAGCTTACGGACTAGCGGGGGGACTGAGCAGTTCTTC. Residues: CASSLRTSGGTEQFF. The chain joins TRBV7-6 to TRBJ2-1, with 14 bases matching TRBD2. Germline V gene lookup returns CDR1 SGHVS and CDR2 FNYEAQ. The CDR3 is 15 residues long. With 2 bases clipped from V and 9 bases from J, the junction kept 3 bases outside the gene matches.

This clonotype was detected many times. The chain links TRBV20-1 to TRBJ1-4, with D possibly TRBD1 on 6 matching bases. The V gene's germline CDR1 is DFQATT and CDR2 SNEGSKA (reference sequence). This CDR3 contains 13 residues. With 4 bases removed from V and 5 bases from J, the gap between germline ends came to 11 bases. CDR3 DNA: TGCAGTGCTAACCGGGACAACAATGAAAAACTGTTTTTT. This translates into CSANRDNNEKLFF.

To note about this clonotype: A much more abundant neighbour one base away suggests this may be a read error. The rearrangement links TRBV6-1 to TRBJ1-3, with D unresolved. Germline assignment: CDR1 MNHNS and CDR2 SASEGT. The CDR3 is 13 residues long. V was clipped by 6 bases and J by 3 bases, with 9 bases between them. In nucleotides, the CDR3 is TGTGCCAGCAGCTTGGTGGGTGGAAACACCATATATTTT. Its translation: CASSLVGGNTIYF.

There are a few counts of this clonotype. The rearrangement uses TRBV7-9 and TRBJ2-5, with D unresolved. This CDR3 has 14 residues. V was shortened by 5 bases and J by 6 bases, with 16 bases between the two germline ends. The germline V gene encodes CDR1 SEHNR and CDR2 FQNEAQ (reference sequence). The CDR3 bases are TGTGCCAGCAGCGTATCCACAGTTGAACAGACCCAGTACTTC. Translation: CASSVSTVEQTQYF.

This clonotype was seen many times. CDR3 amino acids: CASSVGPTTYEQYF. In DNA, the CDR3 is TGTGCCAGCAGCGTTGGTCCGACAACCTACGAGCAGTACTTC. This chain uses TRBV9 with TRBJ2-7, with D uncertain. This CDR3 spans 14 amino acids. V was pared by 2 bases and J by 2 bases, with 11 bases between. Germline assignment: CDR1 SGDLS and CDR2 YYNGEE.

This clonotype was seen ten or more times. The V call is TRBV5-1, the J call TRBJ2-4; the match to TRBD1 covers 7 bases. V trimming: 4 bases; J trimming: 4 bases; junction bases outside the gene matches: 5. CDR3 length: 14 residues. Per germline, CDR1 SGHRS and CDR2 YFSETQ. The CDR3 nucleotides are TGCGCCAGCAGCCCGGGACAGATAAAAAACATTCAGTACTTC. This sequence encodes CASSPGQIKNIQYF.

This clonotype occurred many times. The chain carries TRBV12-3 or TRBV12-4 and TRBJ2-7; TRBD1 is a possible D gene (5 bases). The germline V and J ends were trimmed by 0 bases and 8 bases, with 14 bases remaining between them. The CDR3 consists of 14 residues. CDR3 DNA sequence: TGTGCCAGCAGTTTAGCGTCTTCGGACAACAAGCAGTACTTC. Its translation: CASSLASSDNKQYF.

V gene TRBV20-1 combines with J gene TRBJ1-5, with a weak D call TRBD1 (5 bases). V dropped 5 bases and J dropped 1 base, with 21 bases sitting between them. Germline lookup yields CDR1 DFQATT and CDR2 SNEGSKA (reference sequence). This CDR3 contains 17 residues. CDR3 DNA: TGCAGTGCTCCATCCGGGGCCCACCAGGGCAGCAATCAGCCCCAGCATTTT. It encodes CSAPSGAHQGSNQPQHF.

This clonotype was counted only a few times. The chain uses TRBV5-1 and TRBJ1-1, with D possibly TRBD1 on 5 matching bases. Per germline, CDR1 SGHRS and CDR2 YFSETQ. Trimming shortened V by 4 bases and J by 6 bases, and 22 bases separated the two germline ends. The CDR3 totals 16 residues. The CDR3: CASSGADGRRSPEAFF. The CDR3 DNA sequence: TGCGCCAGCAGCGGGGCGGACGGGCGGAGATCCCCTGAAGCTTTCTTT.

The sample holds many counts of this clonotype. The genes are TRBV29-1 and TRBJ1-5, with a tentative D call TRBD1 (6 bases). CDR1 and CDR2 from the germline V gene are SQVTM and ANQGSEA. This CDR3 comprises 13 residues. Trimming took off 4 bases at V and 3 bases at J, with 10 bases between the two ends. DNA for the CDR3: TGCAGCGTTGTCCAGGGGACCAATCAGCCCCAGCATTTT. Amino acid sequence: CSVVQGTNQPQHF.

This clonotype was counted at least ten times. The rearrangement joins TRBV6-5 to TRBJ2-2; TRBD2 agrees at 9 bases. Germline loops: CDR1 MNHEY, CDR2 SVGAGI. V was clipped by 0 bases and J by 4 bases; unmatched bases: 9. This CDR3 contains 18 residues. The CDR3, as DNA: TGTGCCAGCAGTTACTCGGGAACGCGGGGGGGTTCCACCGGGGAGCTGTTTTTT. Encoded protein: CASSYSGTRGGSTGELFF.

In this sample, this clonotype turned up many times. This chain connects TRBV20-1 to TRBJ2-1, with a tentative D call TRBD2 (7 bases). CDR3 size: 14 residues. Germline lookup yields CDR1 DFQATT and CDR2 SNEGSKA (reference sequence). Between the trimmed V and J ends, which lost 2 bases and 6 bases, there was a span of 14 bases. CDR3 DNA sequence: TGCAGTGCTAGAAGGGGGGGCGGCGGCAATGAGCAGTTCTTC. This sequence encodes CSARRGGGGNEQFF.

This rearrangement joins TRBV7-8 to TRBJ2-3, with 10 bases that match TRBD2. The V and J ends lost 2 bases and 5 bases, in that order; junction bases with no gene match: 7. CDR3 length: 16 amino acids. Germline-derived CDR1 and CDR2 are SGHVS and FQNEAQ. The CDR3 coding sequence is TGTGCCAGCAGCTTATTACGGTTAGCGGGGGGAGATACGCAGTATTTT. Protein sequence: CASSLLRLAGGDTQYF.

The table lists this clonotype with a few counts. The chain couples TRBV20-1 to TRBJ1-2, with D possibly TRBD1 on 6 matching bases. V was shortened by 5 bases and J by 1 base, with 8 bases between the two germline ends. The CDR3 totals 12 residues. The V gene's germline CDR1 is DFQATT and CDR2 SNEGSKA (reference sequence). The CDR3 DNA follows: TGCAGTGCTTCGGACAGTAACTATGGCTACACCTTC. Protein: CSASDSNYGYTF.

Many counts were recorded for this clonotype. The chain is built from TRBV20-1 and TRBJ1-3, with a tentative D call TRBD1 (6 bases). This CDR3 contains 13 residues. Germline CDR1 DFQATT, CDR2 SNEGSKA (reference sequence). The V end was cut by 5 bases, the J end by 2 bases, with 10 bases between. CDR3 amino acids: CSALQGTGNTIYF. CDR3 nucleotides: TGCAGTGCTCTACAGGGCACTGGAAACACCATATATTTT.

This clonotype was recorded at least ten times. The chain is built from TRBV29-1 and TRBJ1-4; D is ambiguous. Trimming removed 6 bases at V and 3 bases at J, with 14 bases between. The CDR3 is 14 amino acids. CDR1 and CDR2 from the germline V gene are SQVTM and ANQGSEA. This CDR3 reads CSVKLLGANEKLFF. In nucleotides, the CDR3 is TGCAGCGTGAAACTCCTCGGCGCTAATGAAAAACTGTTTTTT.

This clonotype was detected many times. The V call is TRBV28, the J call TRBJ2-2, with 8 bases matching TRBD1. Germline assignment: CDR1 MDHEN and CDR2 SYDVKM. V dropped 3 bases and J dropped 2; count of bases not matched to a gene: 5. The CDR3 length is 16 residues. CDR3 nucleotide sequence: TGTGCCAGCAGTTTGCCCGGACAGGGAAACACCGGGGAGCTGTTTTTT. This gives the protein CASSLPGQGNTGELFF.

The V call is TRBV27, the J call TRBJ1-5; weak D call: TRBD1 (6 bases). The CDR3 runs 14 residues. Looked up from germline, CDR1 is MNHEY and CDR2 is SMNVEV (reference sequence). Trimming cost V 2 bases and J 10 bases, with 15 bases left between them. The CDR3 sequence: CASSLSWAGEPQHF. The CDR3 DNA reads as TGTGCCAGCAGTTTAAGCTGGGCAGGGGAACCCCAGCATTTT.

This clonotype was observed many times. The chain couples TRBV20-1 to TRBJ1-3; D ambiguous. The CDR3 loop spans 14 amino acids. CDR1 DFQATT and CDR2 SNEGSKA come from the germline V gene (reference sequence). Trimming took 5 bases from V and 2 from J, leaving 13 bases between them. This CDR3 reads CSAPNGVAGNTIYF. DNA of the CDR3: TGCAGTGCTCCAAACGGGGTGGCTGGAAACACCATATATTTT.

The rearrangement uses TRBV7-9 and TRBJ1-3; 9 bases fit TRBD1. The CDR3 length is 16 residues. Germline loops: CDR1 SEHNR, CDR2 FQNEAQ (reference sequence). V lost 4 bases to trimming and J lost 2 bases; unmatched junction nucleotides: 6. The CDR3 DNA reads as TGTGCCAGCAGCTCCTATTGGACAGGGGCTGGAAACACCATATATTTT. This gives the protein CASSSYWTGAGNTIYF.

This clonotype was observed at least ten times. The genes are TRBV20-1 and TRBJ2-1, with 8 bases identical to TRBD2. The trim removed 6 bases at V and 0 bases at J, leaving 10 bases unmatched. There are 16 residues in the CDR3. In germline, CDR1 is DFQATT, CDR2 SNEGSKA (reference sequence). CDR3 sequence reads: CSAKRSSGSSYNEQFF. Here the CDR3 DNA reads TGCAGTGCCAAAAGAAGCAGCGGGAGCTCCTACAATGAGCAGTTCTTC.

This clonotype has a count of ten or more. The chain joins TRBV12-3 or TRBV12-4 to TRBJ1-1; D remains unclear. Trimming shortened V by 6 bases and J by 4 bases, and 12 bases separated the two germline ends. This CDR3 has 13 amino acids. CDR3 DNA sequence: TGTGCCAGCAGCTCGGATGGGAGCACTGAAGCTTTCTTT. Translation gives CASSSDGSTEAFF.

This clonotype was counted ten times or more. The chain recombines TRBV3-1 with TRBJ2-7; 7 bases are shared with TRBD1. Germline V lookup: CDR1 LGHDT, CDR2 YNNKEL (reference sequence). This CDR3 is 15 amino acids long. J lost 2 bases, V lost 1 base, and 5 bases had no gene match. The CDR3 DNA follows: TGTGCCAGCAGCCAAGGACAGGGACCTACCTACGAGCAGTACTTC. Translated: CASSQGQGPTYEQYF.

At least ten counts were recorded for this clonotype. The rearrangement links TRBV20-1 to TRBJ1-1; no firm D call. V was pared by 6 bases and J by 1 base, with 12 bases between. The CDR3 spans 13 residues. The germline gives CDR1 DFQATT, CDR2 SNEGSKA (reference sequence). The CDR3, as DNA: TGCAGTGCCGCGATAGGCAGGAACACTGAAGCTTTCTTT. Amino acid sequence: CSAAIGRNTEAFF.

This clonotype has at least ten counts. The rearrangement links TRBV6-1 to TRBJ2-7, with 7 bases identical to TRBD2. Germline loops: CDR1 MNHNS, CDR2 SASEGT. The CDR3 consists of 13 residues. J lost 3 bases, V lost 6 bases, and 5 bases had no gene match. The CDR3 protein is CASRSREGYEQYF. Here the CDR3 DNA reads TGTGCCAGCAGGAGCAGGGAGGGCTACGAGCAGTACTTC.

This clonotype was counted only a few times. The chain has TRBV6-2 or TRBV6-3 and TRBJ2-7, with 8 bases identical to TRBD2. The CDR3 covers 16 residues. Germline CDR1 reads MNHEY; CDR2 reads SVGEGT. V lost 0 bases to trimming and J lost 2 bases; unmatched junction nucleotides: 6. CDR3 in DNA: TGTGCCAGCAGTTACTCCCCCGGGAGGGCCGCCTACGAGCAGTACTTC. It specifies CASSYSPGRAAYEQYF.